What follows are 19 T cell receptor beta chains derived from one specimen sequenced in a study of blood T cell repertoires in COVID-19. The method was immunoSEQ multiplex PCR; TCRdb's version includes in-frame clones alone and lacks a portion of them. This sample yields about 54,000 clones, of which roughly 84% are seen a single time; roughly 3% belongs to the top ten. Sequenced input: peripheral blood. Every receptor here comes from a man over 45 with acute or convalescent COVID-19.

This rearrangement joins TRBV5-4 to TRBJ1-6, with a tentative D call TRBD1 (6 bases). CDR1 and CDR2 (germline): SGHNT, YYREEE (reference sequence). The CDR3 is 15 amino acids. Deletions cut 4 bases from V and 10 bases from J, with 18 bases between. CDR3 residues: CASSLPGAGDSPLHF. CDR3 bases: TGTGCCAGCAGCCTTCCTGGGGCAGGGGACTCACCCCTCCACTTT.

This chain joins TRBV2 and TRBJ2-7; D might be TRBD1 (6 bases). Trimming removed 8 bases from V and 0 bases from J, with 11 bases in between. Germline CDR1 SNHLY, CDR2 FYNNEI. The CDR3 runs 13 residues. In DNA form, the CDR3 reads TGTGCCAGCGAACAGGGTTACTCCTACGAGCAGTACTTC. Encoded protein: CASEQGYSYEQYF. The whole variable domain, remainder taken from reference TRBV2 and TRBJ2-7, is EPEVTQTPSHQVTQMGQEVILRCVPISNHLYFYWYRQILGQKVEFLVSFYNNEISEKSEIFDDQFSVERPDGSNFTLKIRSTKLEDSAMYFCASEQGYSYEQYFGPGTRLTVT.

This sequence joins TRBV18 and TRBJ2-2; 10 bases match TRBD2. J gave up 7 bases and V 6 bases, and 14 bases lay outside the gene matches. The CDR3 has 17 amino acids. CDR1 is KGHSH and CDR2 is LQKENI in the germline V gene. CDR3 in DNA: TGTGCCAGCTCCTACGAGGAGCGGGAGGGCCTGGACGGGGAGCTGTTTTTT. Protein product: CASSYEEREGLDGELFF. The full variable domain, in which reference TRBV18 and TRBJ2-2 provide the parts outside the CDR3, is NAGVMQNPRHLVRRRGQEARLRCSPMKGHSHVYWYRQLPEEGLKFMVYLQKENIIDESGMPKERFSAEFPKEGPSILRIQQVVRGDSAAYFCASSYEEREGLDGELFFGEGSRLTVL.

This clone was detected once. The rearrangement uses TRBV9 and TRBJ1-2; the match to TRBD1 covers 7 bases. Germline V lookup: CDR1 SGDLS, CDR2 YYNGEE. The junction had 8 bases not matched to a gene; V was cut back by 4 bases and J by 8 bases. The CDR3 runs to 13 residues. CDR3 in amino acids: CASSSQYRGGYTF. CDR3 sequence (DNA): TGTGCCAGCAGCTCACAATACAGGGGCGGCTACACCTTC.

The table lists this clone with a count of one. J is TRBJ2-2 and V is TRBV4-2; TRBD1 is a possible D gene (5 bases). V lost 0 bases, J lost 6 bases, and 8 bases lay in between. This CDR3 has 14 residues. The germline gives CDR1 LGHNA, CDR2 YNFKEQ. Here the CDR3 reads CASSQEKGSGELFF. The CDR3 DNA sequence: TGTGCCAGCAGCCAAGAAAAGGGGTCCGGGGAGCTGTTTTTT.

A few counts support this clone. The rearrangement joins TRBV19 to TRBJ2-1; the match to TRBD2 covers 12 bases. Trimming took 2 bases from V and 4 from J; bases not matched to a gene: 3. The CDR3 sequence is 16 residues long. Looked up from germline, CDR1 is LNHDA and CDR2 is SQIVND (reference sequence). The CDR3 DNA is TGTGCCAGTAGTATACTAGCGGGAGGGGGATACAATGAGCAGTTCTTC. Amino acids: CASSILAGGGYNEQFF.

J is TRBJ2-2 and V is TRBV10-2; TRBD2 matches at 7 bases. Looked up from germline, CDR1 is WSHSY and CDR2 is SAAADI. The CDR3 sequence is 14 residues long. Trimming at V came to 2 bases and at J to 5 bases, leaving 2 bases not matched to a gene. For the CDR3, the DNA is TGCGCCAGCAGTGAGAGGCGGGAGACCGGGGAGCTGTTTTTT. Translation: CASSERRETGELFF.

J is TRBJ1-1 and V is TRBV10-2; 7 nucleotides match TRBD1. Per germline, CDR1 WSHSY and CDR2 SAAADI. This CDR3 comprises 14 residues. The J segment lost 8 bases and the V segment lost 5 bases, leaving 11 bases of the junction unmatched. DNA of the CDR3: TGCGCCAGCAGTTCCCCATCCGGGACAGAAGAAGCTTTCTTT. Its translation: CASSSPSGTEEAFF.

V usage is TRBV18 and J usage is TRBJ1-2; D is possibly TRBD1 (5 bases). V was clipped by 3 bases and J by 2 bases, with 13 bases between them. The CDR3 runs 15 residues. The germline gives CDR1 KGHSH, CDR2 LQKENI. As DNA, the CDR3 is TGTGCCAGCTCACCCCCCTCGGAGGGGAACTATGGCTACACCTTC. It yields the protein CASSPPSEGNYGYTF. The full variable domain, its missing parts supplied by reference TRBV18 and TRBJ1-2, is NAGVMQNPRHLVRRRGQEARLRCSPMKGHSHVYWYRQLPEEGLKFMVYLQKENIIDESGMPKERFSAEFPKEGPSILRIQQVVRGDSAAYFCASSPPSEGNYGYTFGSGTRLTVV.

Only a few counts were recorded for this clone. The chain has TRBV30 and TRBJ1-1; D perhaps matches TRBD1 (5 bases). With 4 bases removed from V and 6 bases from J, the gap between germline ends came to 15 bases. The CDR3 extends over 13 amino acids. Looked up from germline, CDR1 is GTSNPN and CDR2 is SVGIG (reference sequence). The CDR3 coding sequence is TGTGCCTGGACTATGGGGGGGGTCTCTGAAGCTTTCTTT. Residues: CAWTMGGVSEAFF.

This clone was counted between two and nine times. DNA of the CDR3: TGTGCCAGCAGCTTGCACCAGGGTGGGAACACTGAAGCTTTCTTT. Its protein product is CASSLHQGGNTEAFF. The chain recombines TRBV7-9 with TRBJ1-1; possible D gene TRBD1, 5 bases. CDR3 length: 15 residues. V was cut by 3 bases and J by 1 base, with 12 bases left in between. The germline V gene encodes CDR1 SEHNR and CDR2 FQNEAQ (reference sequence).

Only one count was recorded for this clone. The genes are TRBV30 and TRBJ1-1; 7 nucleotides match TRBD1. CDR1 and CDR2 from the germline V gene are GTSNPN and SVGIG (reference sequence). The ends lost 0 bases at V and 9 bases at J; junction bases unmatched: 10. CDR3 length: 14 residues. The CDR3 nucleotides read TGTGCCTGGAGTGTAGCCCTCCGGGACAGAAAAGCTTTCTTT. Its translation is CAWSVALRDRKAFF.

The V and J genes are TRBV10-3 and TRBJ2-5; tentatively, D is TRBD2 (7 bases). Looked up from germline, CDR1 is ENHRY and CDR2 is SYGVKD. V was pared by 4 bases and J by 4 bases, with 16 bases between. The CDR3 is 15 amino acids. The CDR3 DNA follows: TGTGCCATCAGTGGAAGAGGGGGGGTGTCAGAGACCCAGTACTTC. This codes for CAISGRGGVSETQYF.

V usage is TRBV27 and J usage is TRBJ2-7; 11 positions match TRBD1. The V and J ends lost 6 bases and 3 bases, in that order; junction bases with no gene match: 7. The CDR3 loop spans 15 amino acids. CDR1 is MNHEY and CDR2 is SMNVEV in the germline V gene (reference sequence). DNA for the CDR3: TGTGCCAGCAGCCGTGGACAGGGGGCGTTCTACGAGCAGTACTTC. Translation: CASSRGQGAFYEQYF.

The table lists this clone with many counts. The CDR3 DNA is TGTGCCACCAGCCGGGGAGTTCAGTGGAATGAGCAGTTCTTC. It encodes CATSRGVQWNEQFF. The genes are TRBV15 and TRBJ2-1; D might be TRBD2 (5 bases). Trimming took 5 bases from V and 7 from J, leaving 15 bases between them. This CDR3 is built from 14 residues. Germline V lookup: CDR1 LNHNV, CDR2 YYDKDF (reference sequence). Looking up the rest from reference TRBV15 and TRBJ2-1 gives the full variable domain: DAMVIQNPRYQVTQFGKPVTLSCSQTLNHNVMYWYQQKSSQAPKLLFHYYDKDFNNEADTPDNFQSRRPNTSFCFLDIRSPGLGDTAMYLCATSRGVQWNEQFFGPGTRLTVL.

V gene TRBV4-1 combines with J gene TRBJ2-2; D possibly corresponds to TRBD2 (7 bases). The CDR3 has 18 residues. V dropped 3 bases and J dropped 4 bases, with 21 bases sitting between them. Germline V gene data show CDR1 as MGHRA and CDR2 as YSYEKL. This CDR3 is CASSQRGGRDSFTGELFF. DNA of the CDR3: TGCGCCAGCAGCCAGAGGGGGGGGCGCGATTCGTTCACCGGGGAGCTGTTTTTT.

The chain has TRBV11-3 and TRBJ2-3; 10 bases are shared with TRBD2. V shed 1 base and J 2 bases; nucleotides not matched to a gene: 3. This CDR3 region has 16 residues. Germline CDR1 SGHNT, CDR2 YENEEA. CDR3 in amino acids: CASSLASGRDTDTQYF. CDR3 bases: TGTGCCAGCAGCTTAGCCAGCGGGAGGGACACAGATACGCAGTATTTT.

The chain employs TRBV12-5 and TRBJ2-1, with D possibly being TRBD1 (6 bases). V lost 3 bases and J 8 bases, leaving 11 bases between the germline ends. CDR1 and CDR2 (germline): LGHNT, FRNRAP. The CDR3 extends over 13 amino acids. The CDR3 region is CASGFGQTYEQFF. CDR3 bases: TGTGCTAGTGGTTTTGGACAGACCTATGAGCAGTTCTTC.

The rearrangement uses TRBV11-2 and TRBJ2-3; D is perhaps TRBD1 (6 bases). The V gene's germline CDR1 is SGHAT and CDR2 FQNNGV. V was pared by 5 bases and J by 2 bases, with 17 bases between. The CDR3 totals 16 residues. The CDR3 sequence: CASSATTGRPTDTQYF. The CDR3 DNA follows: TGTGCCAGCAGCGCAACGACAGGACGTCCCACAGATACGCAGTATTTT.